This note documents a single T cell receptor beta chain sequence. The antigen is unknown. This record belongs to a study of vaccination and CD4 T cells after COVID-19. Study information: Two of the convalescents were Hispanic, and convalescents were six males and four females. A vaccine, either BNT162b2 or mRNA-1273, was given to participants in two doses. Post-COVID draws followed diagnosis by a median 101 days (range 35 to 161).

Sequenced with the Oncomine TCR Beta short-read assay was DNA taken from cultured CD4+ T cells. TCRdb re-derived calls from the PCR reads in MiXCR, one entry per CDR3 protein. The sample contains some 10,000 distinct CDR3 sequences, just under 75% of which appear only once. The treatment here: roughly 11-day PBMC culture with coronavirus spike peptide pools or control peptides (ViraFEST assay). The authors swapped half the medium for fresh IL-2 medium on days 3 and 7. The V gene end was trimmed by 7 bases and the J gene end by 3 bases; junction bases not matched to a gene: 5. The CDR3 length is 14 residues. In germline, CDR1 is LNHDA, CDR2 SQIVND (reference sequence).

Sequenced sample: CD4+ T cells from blood, cultured in vitro. The V and J genes are TRBV19 and TRBJ2-1; 8 nucleotides align to TRBD2. This receptor was obtained from a human donor who had recovered from COVID-19. In DNA, the CDR3 is TGTGCCAGTACGGCCGGGAGGGGCTACAATGAGCAGTTCTTC. It translates to CASTAGRGYNEQFF. The full variable domain, its missing parts supplied by reference TRBV19 and TRBJ2-1, is DGGITQSPKYLFRKEGQNVTLSCEQNLNHDAMYWYRQDPGQGLRLIYYSQIVNDFQKGDIAEGYSVSREKKESFPLTVTSAQKNPTAFYLCASTAGRGYNEQFFGPGTRLTVL.